The rows below give T cell receptor beta chains drawn from one sample of a study of cytomegalovirus exposure and HLA in healthy donors. TCRdb's table, derived via immunoSEQ multiplex PCR, lists solely in-frame clones and lacks some. This sample has around 150,000 clones; around 80% occur once, and the top ten carry 2% to 2.5%. The sample consisted of PBMCs. All receptors come from a man in his forties or fifties in good health and CMV-seronegative. Each CDR3 is given without its conserved first and last residue.

j_call v_call cdr3_aa
TRBJ2-7 TRBV13 ASSELRGSHEQY
TRBJ1-2 TRBV7-8 ASSSLTGSYGYT
TRBJ2-1 TRBV4-1 ASKAVASYNEQF
TRBJ2-5 TRBV28 ASSLETGVRQY
TRBJ2-1 TRBV28 ASSVGLSYNEQF
NA TRBV10-3 AIRGQGAHEQY
TRBJ1-2 TRBV4-3 ASSQPGQGALVDGYT
TRBJ2-7 TRBV28 ASSYHREGDEQY
TRBJ1-1 TRBV6-6 ASSYSKGQGWSEAF
TRBJ2-2 TRBV7-8 ASSRWGANTGELF
TRBJ1-2 TRBV10-3 AISELSGVDGYT
NA TRBV11-2 ASSLGGYAGVSYEQY
TRBJ2-7 TRBV2 ASMRLAGGYEQY
TRBJ1-1 TRBV18 ASSPQQLNTEAF
TRBJ2-7 TRBV30 AWTGPGNEQY
TRBJ2-5 TRBV4-1 ASSQEGGTSETQY
TRBJ2-7 TRBV2 ASKDTVQAYEQY
TRBJ2-3 TRBV4-2 ASSQDPAGGPGTDTQY
TRBJ1-2 TRBV6-1 ASSEAGVPDYGYT
TRBJ1-5 TRBV27 ASSLGPRGQPQH
TRBJ1-1 TRBV30 AWSADRGAF
TRBJ1-5 TRBV27 ASSSGQGMSSNQPQH
TRBJ2-4 TRBV2 ASSELAGLAKNIQY
TRBJ2-7 TRBV4-2 ASSQGGLAAYEQY
TRBJ2-2 TRBV11-1 ASSPSTGTLGWELF
TRBJ2-7 TRBV7-9 SSSHSGRDEQY
TRBJ2-1 TRBV7-2 ASSLVGTSNYNEQF
TRBJ2-1 TRBV5-1 ASSFRAGSGASNEQF
TRBJ2-2 TRBV9 ASSALITGELF
TRBJ2-6 TRBV5-8 ASSPLSGANVLT
TRBJ2-7 TRBV28 ASSLGWAGTSGRYEQY
TRBJ2-4 TRBV19 ASSTGETSQY
TRBJ2-7 TRBV21-1 ASSKLPGYEQY
TRBJ2-7 TRBV28 ASSPLLRGEQY
TRBJ2-1 TRBV6-1 ASSEGGGGRNEQF
TRBJ2-7 TRBV28 ASRSLSTGRGEQY
TRBJ2-7 TRBV10-1 ASSRKHEQY
TRBJ2-1 TRBV5-1 ASSLGQGDINEQF
TRBJ2-7 TRBV7-2 ASSLAAGEGTEQY
TRBJ2-4 TRBV11-3 ASSLAWRIHPNNIQY
TRBJ2-2 TRBV6-5 ASSYAKTGSNGELF
TRBJ1-3 TRBV5-1 ASSRDTPAGNTIY
TRBJ1-3 TRBV7-9 SSSFYGSLGTGGNTIY
TRBJ2-2 TRBV6-1 ASAGASGSIGELF
TRBJ1-1 TRBV7-8 ASAPPGQENTEAF
TRBJ2-3 TRBV5-4 ASSGTGTLSSTDTQY
TRBJ1-5 TRBV19 ASTQLGGNQPQH
TRBJ2-7 TRBV5-4 ASSWGTSGSYEQY